This T cell receptor (beta chain) appears in the sequencing data of a study of blood T cell repertoires in COVID-19. Study overall: Nucleic acid was either cDNA or gDNA, and it came from T cells, B-cell-depleted T cells, or PBMCs.

CDR1 KGHSH and CDR2 LQKENI come from the germline V gene. The CDR3 spans 14 residues. Trimming took 9 bases from V and 5 from J; bases not matched to a gene: 12. Sequenced by immunoSEQ multiplex PCR; TCRdb stores in-frame clones only, minus some. Of 300,000 to 350,000 clones listed, around 82% are singletons. Source material: peripheral blood. The sequence was obtained from a man under 40 with active or convalescent COVID-19. This rearrangement joins TRBV18 to TRBJ2-5; 7 nucleotides line up with TRBD2. The DNA of the CDR3 is TGTGCCAGTCAACCCCCGGGAGGAGGGGAGACCCAGTACTTC. This gives the protein CASQPPGGGETQYF.